This T cell receptor beta chain came from a study of T cells after yellow fever vaccination. Per the germline V gene, CDR1 is GTSNPN and CDR2 is SVGIG (reference sequence). This CDR3 is 13 amino acids long. V was pared by 2 bases and J by 7 bases, with 12 bases between. In making TCR cDNA, 5'RACE template switching added a universal primer site and UMIs to it. TCRdb recomputed calls from the 5' RACE reads with MiXCR, one row per CDR3 protein. This sample yields a few hundred thousand distinct CDR3 sequences, of which roughly a sixth are seen a single time; 15% to 20% belongs to the top ten. This rearrangement joins TRBV30 to TRBJ1-3; no clear D gene. The sequence derives from a young man who received the YFV17D yellow fever vaccine. Sequenced here: PBMCs, sampled 5 days after the first yellow fever vaccination. The CDR3 DNA is TGTGCCTGGAGTCCGGGGTACGCTAACACCATATATTTT. Translated: CAWSPGYANTIYF.